This T cell receptor (beta chain) was captured in a study of CD8 T cells in Susac syndrome. Sequencing targeted TCR beta in T cells from blood (CD8+ and CD4+). The multiple sclerosis controls were treatment-naive patients, and their relapsing-remitting disease was stable or active. Negative isolation was used for CD8+ and CD4+ T cells and FACS enrichment for TEMRA cells. When the RNA was reverse transcribed, random hexamers were used with an input of roughly 0.45 to 1 ug. The amplification used immunoSEQ multiplex PCR on TCR beta CDR3; it spanned 54 Vbeta and 13 Jbeta. TCRdb analysed the immunoSEQ multiplex PCR reads with MiXCR anew, one entry per CDR3 protein. This sample has just over 150,000 distinct CDR3 sequences, with about 94% found just once. CDR3 size: 13 residues. The V and J ends lost 1 base and 4 bases respectively, with 5 bases between them. Germline V gene sequence: CDR1 MGHRA, CDR2 YSYEKL.

This sequence originates from a human donor with multiple sclerosis. V usage is TRBV4-1 and J usage is TRBJ2-1; D ambiguous. Source material: CD8+ T cells from PBMCs. The CDR3: CASSQGFYNEQFF. CDR3 bases: TGCGCCAGCAGCCAAGGGTTTTACAATGAGCAGTTCTTC.